Below are 26 T cell receptor beta chains sequenced from a single sample in a study of blood T cells in healthy people across ages. A J-beta primer mix and a sample-barcoded 5' primer were used in a second PCR of roughly 6 to 11 cycles. A single record per CDR3 protein comes from TCRdb applying MiXCR to the 5' RACE reads. The repertoire has 1.5 million to 2 million distinct CDR3 sequences, approximately 50% of them found once; the top ten carry over 2%. The sequencing sample was made of blood. Receptors were obtained from a woman aged 40 to 49 in good health.

The V call is TRBV7-2, the J call TRBJ2-3; D possibly matches TRBD1 or TRBD2 (5 bases each). CDR1 is SGHTA and CDR2 is FQGNSA in the germline V gene. This CDR3 comprises 15 residues. V lost 2 bases and J lost 2, with 11 bases in between. In DNA form, the CDR3 reads TGTGCCAGCAGCTTAAGGGACGGGTTCACAGATACGCAGTATTTT. Translated: CASSLRDGFTDTQYF. Using reference TRBV7-2 and TRBJ2-3 for the parts outside the CDR3, the full variable domain is GAGVSQSPSNKVTEKGKDVELRCDPISGHTALYWYRQSLGQGLEFLIYFQGNSAPDKSGLPSDRFSAERTGGSVSTLTIQRTQQEDSAVYLCASSLRDGFTDTQYFGPGTRLTVL.

The count of this clonotype is one. V usage is TRBV6-6 and J usage is TRBJ2-7; D unresolved. The CDR3 length is 12 residues. The V gene lost 2 bases and the J gene lost 7 bases, with 9 bases spanning the gap. Per the germline V gene, CDR1 is MNHNY and CDR2 is SVGAGI (reference sequence). The DNA for the CDR3 is TGTGCCAGCAGTTACAGGGTTTTTGAGCAGTACTTC. This codes for CASSYRVFEQYF.

The genes are TRBV18 and TRBJ1-1; 8 bases match TRBD1. V shed 3 bases and J 6 bases; nucleotides not matched to a gene: 6. The CDR3 runs 14 residues. The germline V gene encodes CDR1 KGHSH and CDR2 LQKENI. The CDR3 reads CASSPAGTGSEAFF. The CDR3 coding sequence is TGTGCCAGCTCACCCGCCGGGACAGGCTCTGAAGCTTTCTTT.

The chain combines TRBV6-1 with TRBJ2-1, with D possibly TRBD2 on 8 matching bases. In germline, CDR1 is MNHNS, CDR2 SASEGT. The CDR3 has 14 residues. The V and J ends lost 9 bases and 9 bases respectively, with 21 bases between them. CDR3 region: CASKTRDSGGEQFF. The CDR3 DNA sequence: TGTGCCAGTAAGACAAGGGACAGCGGGGGTGAGCAGTTCTTC.

The chain carries TRBV6-5 and TRBJ2-1; D is perhaps TRBD2 (7 bases). Germline V gene lookup returns CDR1 MNHEY and CDR2 SVGAGI. The CDR3 contains 15 residues. The germline V and J ends were trimmed by 4 bases and 7 bases, with 17 bases remaining between them. The CDR3 loop reads CASSWGGGASNEQFF. The CDR3 coding sequence is TGTGCCAGCAGTTGGGGTGGGGGGGCCTCGAATGAGCAGTTCTTC.

V is TRBV28 and J is TRBJ2-4; TRBD1 matches at 9 bases. Germline assignment: CDR1 MDHEN and CDR2 SYDVKM. V lost 10 bases to trimming and J lost 5 bases; unmatched junction nucleotides: 15. The CDR3 consists of 16 residues. The CDR3 loop is CATKDEKGTGQNIQYF. CDR3 bases: TGTGCCACCAAAGACGAGAAAGGGACAGGGCAAAACATTCAGTACTTC. Full variable domain (remainder filled in from reference TRBV28 and TRBJ2-4): DVKVTQSSRYLVKRTGEKVFLECVQDMDHENMFWYRQDPGLGLRLIYFSYDVKMKEKGDIPEGYSVSREKKERFSLILESASTNQTSMYLCATKDEKGTGQNIQYFGAGTRLSVL.

The genes are TRBV6-5 and TRBJ2-5; 9 nucleotides agree with TRBD1. The DNA end is more similar to TRBJ2-7, so the J call may be wrong. This CDR3 has 15 residues. Germline values: CDR1 MNHEY, CDR2 SVGAGI. The CDR3 sequence is CASRTGTGSSYEQYF. The CDR3 nucleotides are TGTGCCAGCAGGACCGGGACAGGGAGCTCCTACGAGCAGTACTTC.

The rearrangement uses TRBV20-1 and TRBJ2-3, with 7 positions matching TRBD1. The germline CDR1 and CDR2 sequences are DFQATT and SNEGSKA (reference sequence). J gave up 3 bases and V 5 bases, and 8 bases lay outside the gene matches. This CDR3 region has 14 residues. The DNA of the CDR3 is TGCAGTGCTCAACAGGGGATAGGGACAGATACGCAGTATTTT. Translated: CSAQQGIGTDTQYF.

The V and J genes are TRBV11-2 and TRBJ2-5; 7 bases map to TRBD1. Per germline, CDR1 SGHAT and CDR2 FQNNGV. The CDR3 has 15 amino acids. The junction had 6 bases not matched to a gene; V was cut back by 4 bases and J by 1 base. The CDR3 DNA reads as TGTGCCAGCAGCTCGGAGACAGGGAGCCAAGAGACCCAGTACTTC. Its protein product is CASSSETGSQETQYF.

This sequence joins TRBV29-1 and TRBJ1-3; no firm D call. The CDR3 runs 15 residues. Germline assignment: CDR1 SQVTM and CDR2 ANQGSEA. V was clipped by 3 bases and J by 0 bases, with 12 bases between them. The CDR3 sequence is CSVEEGSRSGNTIYF. The CDR3, as DNA: TGCAGCGTTGAGGAGGGAAGCCGCTCTGGAAACACCATATATTTT. Together with reference TRBV29-1 and TRBJ1-3, the CDR3 gives the full variable domain: SAVISQKPSRDICQRGTSLTIQCQVDSQVTMMFWYRQQPGQSLTLIATANQGSEATYESGFVIDKFPISRPNLTFSTLTVSNMSPEDSSIYLCSVEEGSRSGNTIYFGEGSWLTVV.

The sample holds a few counts of this clonotype. The genes are TRBV24-1 and TRBJ2-7, with a possible D match to TRBD1 (6 bases). Germline CDR1 KGHDR, CDR2 SFDVKD. The V end was cut by 4 bases, the J end by 4 bases, with 10 bases between. This CDR3 region has 13 residues. The CDR3 nucleotides are TGTGCCACCAGTGAACCACAGGGTTACGAGCAGTACTTC. It yields the protein CATSEPQGYEQYF.

The genes are TRBV29-1 and TRBJ1-5; D is perhaps TRBD1 (5 bases). Trimming pared 4 bases from V and 3 bases from J, leaving 7 bases between. CDR3 size: 12 residues. Per germline, CDR1 SQVTM and CDR2 ANQGSEA. CDR3 in amino acids: CSVGGNNQPQHF. In DNA form, the CDR3 reads TGCAGCGTTGGGGGGAACAATCAGCCCCAGCATTTT.

In its sample, this clonotype was seen a few times. This chain links TRBV27 with TRBJ2-5, with D tentatively TRBD1 or TRBD2 (5 bases each). Trimming took off 5 bases at V and 6 bases at J, with 13 bases between the two ends. The V gene's germline CDR1 is MNHEY and CDR2 SMNVEV (reference sequence). The CDR3 length is 13 residues. CDR3 coding DNA: TGTGCCAGCAGTGTGACTTGGGGGAAGACCCAGTACTTC. It yields the protein CASSVTWGKTQYF.

This clonotype was recorded a few times. This chain uses TRBV7-2 with TRBJ2-7, with 7 bases aligning to TRBD1. Germline V lookup: CDR1 SGHTA, CDR2 FQGNSA. The CDR3 has 13 amino acids. V dropped 5 bases and J dropped 3; count of bases not matched to a gene: 4. The CDR3 reads CASSKDRDYEQYF. In DNA, the CDR3 is TGTGCCAGCAGCAAAGACAGGGACTACGAGCAGTACTTC.

This chain joins TRBV12-3 or TRBV12-4 and TRBJ2-7; the D gene is possibly TRBD1 (5 bases). The CDR3 runs 11 residues. The V and J ends lost 1 base and 9 bases respectively, with 7 bases between them. CDR3 DNA sequence: TGTGCCAGCAGTTTAGAGGGGCGGCAGTACTTC. It yields the protein CASSLEGRQYF.

The chain uses TRBV3-1 and TRBJ1-1; 10 nucleotides agree with TRBD1. Germline assignment: CDR1 LGHDT and CDR2 YNNKEL (reference sequence). V dropped 6 bases and J dropped 0; count of bases not matched to a gene: 7. The CDR3 is made up of 16 amino acids. CDR3 nucleotides: TGTGCCAGCAGTCAAAGACAGGGGGCTATGAACACTGAAGCTTTCTTT. Translating gives CASSQRQGAMNTEAFF. Full variable domain (missing parts from reference TRBV3-1 and TRBJ1-1): DTAVSQTPKYLVTQMGNDKSIKCEQNLGHDTMYWYKQDSKKFLKIMFSYNNKELIINETVPNRFSPKSPDKAHLNLHINSLELGDSAVYFCASSQRQGAMNTEAFFGQGTRLTVV.

This clonotype was counted only a few times. The rearrangement links TRBV13 to TRBJ1-2; D is uncertain. CDR1 is PRHDT and CDR2 is FYEKMQ in the germline V gene (reference sequence). V was pared by 7 bases and J by 5 bases, with 17 bases between. The CDR3 is 14 residues long. CDR3 in DNA: TGTGCCAGCAACCGCCCACGCCCTGGGTATGGCTACACCTTC. This translates into CASNRPRPGYGYTF.

The V and J genes are TRBV20-1 and TRBJ1-1; D call uncertain. This CDR3 spans 13 amino acids. V was pared by 5 bases and J by 3 bases, with 13 bases between. From germline, CDR1 is DFQATT and CDR2 SNEGSKA (reference sequence). In DNA form, the CDR3 reads TGCAGTGCTGCCGTTCAAGGATACACTGAAGCTTTCTTT. Translation: CSAAVQGYTEAFF.

This clonotype was seen a few times. The V and J genes are TRBV20-1 and TRBJ1-6, with D unresolved. The CDR3 covers 14 residues. Per germline, CDR1 DFQATT and CDR2 SNEGSKA (reference sequence). Between the trimmed V and J ends, which lost 0 bases and 13 bases, there was a span of 16 bases. DNA for the CDR3: TGCAGTGCTAGAGATAATCTGGCAGGATCCCCCCTCCACTTT. Amino acids: CSARDNLAGSPLHF.

This chain connects TRBV20-1 to TRBJ1-4, with D possibly being TRBD1 (5 bases). The length of the CDR3 is 12 residues. Per germline, CDR1 DFQATT and CDR2 SNEGSKA (reference sequence). V was pared by 4 bases and J by 5 bases, with 8 bases between. The CDR3 protein is CSAKGVNEKLFF. Here the CDR3 DNA reads TGCAGTGCTAAAGGGGTGAATGAAAAACTGTTTTTT.

The chain links TRBV28 to TRBJ2-7; D tentatively fits TRBD1 or TRBD2 (5 bases each). CDR3 length: 16 amino acids. V was clipped by 3 bases and J by 3 bases, with 18 bases between them. Germline-derived CDR1 and CDR2 are MDHEN and SYDVKM. CDR3 nucleotides: TGTGCCAGCAGTTTTCCAGTAGGGGAGCAGAGCTACGAGCAGTACTTC. Its protein product is CASSFPVGEQSYEQYF.

This chain connects TRBV28 to TRBJ2-3; 9 bases match TRBD2. Germline V gene lookup returns CDR1 MDHEN and CDR2 SYDVKM. The CDR3 consists of 15 residues. Trimming removed 7 bases from V and 2 bases from J; junction bases left unmatched: 7. The CDR3 DNA reads as TGTGCCAGCATATCTAGCGGGGCGGACACAGATACGCAGTATTTT. This sequence encodes CASISSGADTDTQYF.

DNA for the CDR3: TGTGCTAGTGGTTTGGCCGTACCGGGACTAGCGGGGGACTTATACAATGAGCAGTTCTTC. Its protein product is CASGLAVPGLAGDLYNEQFF. The chain employs TRBV12-5 and TRBJ2-1; the match to TRBD2 covers 14 bases. V was pared by 1 base and J by 4 bases, with 12 bases of the junction left unmatched. The CDR3 consists of 20 residues. The germline gives CDR1 LGHNT, CDR2 FRNRAP.

This chain links TRBV28 with TRBJ2-7, with D possibly being TRBD2 (6 bases). The CDR3 runs 16 residues. Trimming took off 5 bases at V and 2 bases at J, with 19 bases between the two ends. CDR1 and CDR2 (germline): MDHEN, SYDVKM. The CDR3: CASSPPWGTGTYEQYF. DNA for the CDR3: TGTGCCAGCAGTCCACCGTGGGGGACTGGGACCTACGAGCAGTACTTC. The whole variable domain, remainder taken from reference TRBV28 and TRBJ2-7, is DVKVTQSSRYLVKRTGEKVFLECVQDMDHENMFWYRQDPGLGLRLIYFSYDVKMKEKGDIPEGYSVSREKKERFSLILESASTNQTSMYLCASSPPWGTGTYEQYFGPGTRLTVT.

CDR3: CSARNLAGNQPQHF. The CDR3 region has the DNA TGCAGTGCTAGGAATTTAGCCGGGAATCAGCCCCAGCATTTT. The chain joins TRBV20-1 to TRBJ1-5; D call uncertain. CDR1 is DFQATT and CDR2 is SNEGSKA in the germline V gene (reference sequence). The CDR3 contains 14 residues. V shed 3 bases and J shed 4 bases, with 13 bases lying between them.

CDR3 region: CASSLSFRGQGYGYTF. The CDR3 DNA is TGTGCCAGCAGTTTATCTTTTCGGGGACAGGGGTATGGCTACACCTTC. This chain joins TRBV12-3 or TRBV12-4 and TRBJ1-2; 10 nucleotides agree with TRBD1. V gave up 2 bases and J gave up 5 bases; unmatched junction bases: 8. The CDR3 totals 16 residues.